This T cell receptor (beta chain) was recovered during a study of technical replicates of blood from a few donors. Per germline, CDR1 SGDLS and CDR2 YYNGEE. V was trimmed by 3 bases and J by 2 bases, leaving 18 bases between them. This CDR3 is 16 amino acids long. TCRdb's copy holds only in-frame clones and misses some; the assay was immunoSEQ multiplex PCR. The sample lists about 82,000 clones, 94% occurring once. This clone was recorded once. J is TRBJ2-7 and V is TRBV9, with D maybe TRBD1 (6 bases). Material: T cells isolated from PBMCs. The receptor's source is a human donor in good health. CDR3 in DNA: TGTGCCAGCAGCGGGAGTAACAGGGCTCACACCTACGAGCAGTACTTC. The encoded protein is CASSGSNRAHTYEQYF.